In its sample, the clone carrying this TCR beta chain was seen a few times. The antigen is undetermined. A second PCR of 7 to 11 cycles used a sample-barcoded 5' primer and a J-beta primer mix. Every cDNA molecule carried a tag from a template-switch adaptor bearing 12 random nucleotides. TCRdb processed the 5' RACE reads anew with MiXCR; each CDR3 protein has one entry. The table has 1.5 million to 2 million distinct CDR3 sequences, roughly 52% seen once; the top ten hold less than 2.5%. The CDR3 is 12 amino acids. The data stem from a study of blood T cells in healthy people across ages. Overall study results and limits: Observed TCR beta diversity showed a strong correlation with the percentage of naive T cells as measured by flow cytometry.

The source of this sequence is a woman aged 40 to 50 in good health. The genes are TRBV21-1 and TRBJ2-7. TRBV21-1 is noted as a pseudogene. The sample was blood. For the CDR3, the DNA is TGTGCCAGCAGCATCTCACCCTACGAGCAGTACTTC. This codes for CASSISPYEQYF.